The following is a TCR beta chain sequence with its context. The data belong to a study of blood T cell repertoires in COVID-19. J gave up 0 bases and V 3 bases, and 7 bases lay outside the gene matches. The CDR3 extends over 18 amino acids. CDR1 and CDR2 from the germline V gene are SGDLS and YYNGEE. Data came from immunoSEQ multiplex PCR; TCRdb stores just in-frame clones and leaves some out. The data show 100,000 to 150,000 clones, roughly 91% seen once. The sequence derives from a human donor in a cohort sampled during active COVID-19. Specimen: peripheral blood. The chain employs TRBV9 and TRBJ2-3; 13 positions match TRBD2. CDR3 loop: CASSGLAGGPFSTDTQYF. In DNA form, the CDR3 reads TGTGCCAGCAGCGGACTAGCGGGGGGTCCCTTTAGCACAGATACGCAGTATTTT.